This T cell receptor (beta chain) was identified in a study of somatic mutations in cytotoxic T cells in rheumatoid arthritis. Study-level points and caveats: Rheumatoid arthritis patients showed CD8+ clonality increasing with age, unlike healthy controls. Antigenic targets recognized by the expanded CD8+ clones remained undetermined.

Sequencing used immunoSEQ multiplex PCR; TCRdb keeps in-frame clones, though not all of them. The sample shows 25,000 to 30,000 clones, approximately 86% of them seen only once. For this clone: The antigen is not known.

Per germline, CDR1 MNHEY and CDR2 SVGAGI. V was clipped by 1 base and J by 5 bases; unmatched bases: 2. The CDR3 totals 15 residues. This sequence was found in an adult with rheumatoid arthritis. V gene TRBV6-5 combines with J gene TRBJ2-2; 9 bases fit TRBD1. Sequenced: CD8+ T cells sorted from blood. CDR3 loop: CASSYLGQGTGELFF. As DNA, the CDR3 is TGTGCCAGCAGTTACTTGGGACAGGGTACCGGGGAGCTGTTTTTT.